This T cell receptor beta chain stems from a study of CD8+ T cells in alopecia areata. Study details: Treated patients were dosed with oral tofacitinib, taking 5 to 10 mg twice daily.

RNA, once extracted, was reverse transcribed into cDNA for use as the sequencing template. Profiled with immunoSEQ multiplex PCR; TCRdb holds only in-frame clones, not every one. The profile shows about 250,000 clones, 60% of them singletons. Study findings and constraints: For patients receiving tofacitinib, scalp clonality and expanded CD8+ clones among the top 100 significantly decreased. Normal skin contains resident alphabeta T cells, and these are also sequenced in scalp samples.

Germline CDR1 SGDLS, CDR2 YYNGEE. The germline V and J ends were trimmed by 8 bases and 4 bases, with 12 bases remaining between them. The CDR3 totals 13 residues. A note on this clone: Its matching antigen is unknown.

The treatment was: oral pan-JAK inhibitor, 5-10 mg twice daily. Researchers gathered lesional scalp punch biopsies and peripheral blood from patients with alopecia areata. The chain combines TRBV9 with TRBJ2-2; weak D call: TRBD1 (5 bases). The material sequenced was CD4+ T cells sorted from blood, taken at roughly week 53, from a patient treated with tofacitinib. The clonotype was recovered from a human donor with alopecia areata. Here the CDR3 reads CASGKGPTGELFF. The CDR3 nucleotides read TGTGCCAGTGGAAAGGGGCCCACCGGGGAGCTGTTTTTT.